The source of this T cell receptor beta chain is a study of blood T cell repertoires in COVID-19. Germline V CDR1 and CDR2: SGHRS, YFSETQ. Trimming stripped 1 base from V and 6 bases from J, with 14 bases between. This CDR3 region has 14 residues. TCRdb's copy holds only in-frame clones and misses some; the assay was immunoSEQ multiplex PCR. Among 270,000 or so clones listed, approximately 89% were seen once. Donors in Cohort 3 who had recovered were those with two negative PCRs, healthcare professional clearance, or resolution of their symptoms. This sequence originates from a woman under 30 who had recovered from COVID-19. Material: PBMCs or T cells enriched from blood (not recorded which). The V call is TRBV5-1, the J call TRBJ2-7, with D tentatively TRBD2 (6 bases). CDR3 nucleotides: TGCGCCAGCAGCTTGCGTAGTGGAGGGCTCGAGCAGTACTTC. Residues: CASSLRSGGLEQYF.